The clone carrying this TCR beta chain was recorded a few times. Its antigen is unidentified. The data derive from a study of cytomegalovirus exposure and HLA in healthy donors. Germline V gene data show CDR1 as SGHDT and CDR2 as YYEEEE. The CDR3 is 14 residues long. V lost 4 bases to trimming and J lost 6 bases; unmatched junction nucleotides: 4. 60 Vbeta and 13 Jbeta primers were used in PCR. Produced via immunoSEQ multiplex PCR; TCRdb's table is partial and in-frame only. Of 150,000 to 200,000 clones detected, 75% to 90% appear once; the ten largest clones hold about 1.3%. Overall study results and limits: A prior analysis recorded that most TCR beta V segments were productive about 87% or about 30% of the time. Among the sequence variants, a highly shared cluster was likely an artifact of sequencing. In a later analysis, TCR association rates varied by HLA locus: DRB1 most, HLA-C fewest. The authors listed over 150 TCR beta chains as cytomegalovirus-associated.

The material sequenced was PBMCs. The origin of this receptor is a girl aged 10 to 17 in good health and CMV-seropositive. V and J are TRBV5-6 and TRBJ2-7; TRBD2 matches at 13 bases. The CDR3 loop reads CASSRTSGSGEQYF. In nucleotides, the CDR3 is TGTGCCAGCAGCCGGACTAGCGGGAGTGGCGAGCAGTACTTC.